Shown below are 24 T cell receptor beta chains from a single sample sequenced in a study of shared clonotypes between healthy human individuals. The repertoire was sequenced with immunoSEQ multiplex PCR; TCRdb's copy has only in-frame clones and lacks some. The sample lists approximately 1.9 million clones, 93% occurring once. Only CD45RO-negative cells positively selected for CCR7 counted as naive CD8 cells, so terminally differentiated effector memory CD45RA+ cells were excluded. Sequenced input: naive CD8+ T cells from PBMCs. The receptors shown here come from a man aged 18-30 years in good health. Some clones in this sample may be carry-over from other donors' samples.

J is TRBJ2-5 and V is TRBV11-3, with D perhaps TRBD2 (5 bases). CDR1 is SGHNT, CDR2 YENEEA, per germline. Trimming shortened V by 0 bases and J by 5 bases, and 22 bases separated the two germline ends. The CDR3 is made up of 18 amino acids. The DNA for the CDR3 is TGTGCCAGCAGCTTAGATTGGGCAGATCTTCTGGAGGTGGAGACCCAGTACTTC. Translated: CASSLDWADLLEVETQYF.

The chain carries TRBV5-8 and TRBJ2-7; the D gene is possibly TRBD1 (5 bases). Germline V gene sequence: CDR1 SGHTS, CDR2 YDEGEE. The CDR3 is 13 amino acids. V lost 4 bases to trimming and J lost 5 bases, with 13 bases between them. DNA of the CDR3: TGTGCCAGCAGCAGGGGCCGGTTAGACGAGCAGTACTTC. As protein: CASSRGRLDEQYF.

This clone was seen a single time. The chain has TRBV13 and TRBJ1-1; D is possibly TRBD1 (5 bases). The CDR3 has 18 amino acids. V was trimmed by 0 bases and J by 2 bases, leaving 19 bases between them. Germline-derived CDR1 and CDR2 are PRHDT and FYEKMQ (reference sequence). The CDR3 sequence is CASSLGGVRVGINTEAFF. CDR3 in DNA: TGTGCCAGCAGCTTAGGAGGTGTCAGGGTGGGGATTAACACTGAAGCTTTCTTT. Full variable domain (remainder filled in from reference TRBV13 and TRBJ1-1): AAGVIQSPRHLIKEKRETATLKCYPIPRHDTVYWYQQGPGQDPQFLISFYEKMQSDKGSIPDRFSAQQFSDYHSELNMSSLELGDSALYFCASSLGGVRVGINTEAFFGQGTRLTVV.

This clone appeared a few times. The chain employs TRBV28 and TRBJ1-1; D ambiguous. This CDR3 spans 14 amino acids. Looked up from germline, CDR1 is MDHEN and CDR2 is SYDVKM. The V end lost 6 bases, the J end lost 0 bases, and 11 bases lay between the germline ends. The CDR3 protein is CASSWEGMNTEAFF. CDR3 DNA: TGTGCCAGCAGCTGGGAGGGAATGAACACTGAAGCTTTCTTT.

The CDR3 DNA reads TGTGCCAGCAGTTACTCAAAGGGGCCGGGCACTGAAGCTTTCTTT. This translates into CASSYSKGPGTEAFF. The chain combines TRBV6-5 with TRBJ1-1, with D perhaps matching TRBD1 (5 bases). V was pared by 0 bases and J by 4 bases, with 12 bases between. Germline V lookup: CDR1 MNHEY, CDR2 SVGAGI. This CDR3 comprises 15 residues.

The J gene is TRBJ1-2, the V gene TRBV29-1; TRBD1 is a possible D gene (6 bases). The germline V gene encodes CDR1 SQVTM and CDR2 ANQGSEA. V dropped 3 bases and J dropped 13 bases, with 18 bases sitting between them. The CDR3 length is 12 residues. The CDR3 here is CSVDGGGQPGTF. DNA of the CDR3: TGCAGCGTTGATGGGGGCGGCCAGCCGGGCACCTTC.

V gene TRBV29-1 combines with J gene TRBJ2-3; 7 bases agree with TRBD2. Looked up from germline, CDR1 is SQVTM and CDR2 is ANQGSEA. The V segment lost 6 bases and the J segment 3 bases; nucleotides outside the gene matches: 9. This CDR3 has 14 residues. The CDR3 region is CSVAGNSATDTQYF. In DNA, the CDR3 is TGCAGCGTAGCGGGAAATAGCGCAACAGATACGCAGTATTTT.

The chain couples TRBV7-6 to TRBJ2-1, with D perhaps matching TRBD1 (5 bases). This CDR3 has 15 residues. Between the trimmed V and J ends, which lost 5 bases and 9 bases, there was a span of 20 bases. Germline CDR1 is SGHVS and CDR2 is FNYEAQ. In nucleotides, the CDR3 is TGTGCCAGCAGCGACAGACGGCGGTATAGTTCTGAGCAGTTCTTC. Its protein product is CASSDRRRYSSEQFF.

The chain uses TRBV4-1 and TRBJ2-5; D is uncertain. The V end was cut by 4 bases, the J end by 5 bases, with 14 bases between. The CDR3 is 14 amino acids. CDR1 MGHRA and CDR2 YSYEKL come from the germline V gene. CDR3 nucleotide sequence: TGCGCCAGCAGCCTAGATCGGAACGGGGAGACCCAGTACTTC. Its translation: CASSLDRNGETQYF.

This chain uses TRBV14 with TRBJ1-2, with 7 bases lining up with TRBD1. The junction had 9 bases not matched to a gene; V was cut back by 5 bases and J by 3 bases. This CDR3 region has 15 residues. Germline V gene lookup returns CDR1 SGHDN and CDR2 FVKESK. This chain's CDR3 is CASSFLRQGDYGYTF. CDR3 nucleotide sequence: TGTGCCAGCAGCTTCCTCCGACAGGGAGACTATGGCTACACCTTC.

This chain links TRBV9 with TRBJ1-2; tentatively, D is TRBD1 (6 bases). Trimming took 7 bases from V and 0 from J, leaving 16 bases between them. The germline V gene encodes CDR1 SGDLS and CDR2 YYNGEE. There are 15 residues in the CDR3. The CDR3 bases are TGTGCCAGCCAAGGGGGGGGCTTCCCTAACTATGGCTACACCTTC. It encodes CASQGGGFPNYGYTF. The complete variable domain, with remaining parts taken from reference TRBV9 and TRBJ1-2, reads DSGVTQTPKHLITATGQRVTLRCSPRSGDLSVYWYQQSLDQGLQFLIQYYNGEERAKGNILERFSAQQFPDLHSELNLSSLELGDSALYFCASQGGGFPNYGYTFGSGTRLTVV.

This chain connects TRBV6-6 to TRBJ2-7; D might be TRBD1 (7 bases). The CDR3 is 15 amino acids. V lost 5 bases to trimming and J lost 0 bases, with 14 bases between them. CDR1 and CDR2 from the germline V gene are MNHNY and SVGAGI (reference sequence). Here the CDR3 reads CASSAGGYISYEQYF. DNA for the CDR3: TGTGCCAGCAGTGCAGGGGGGTATATCTCCTACGAGCAGTACTTC.

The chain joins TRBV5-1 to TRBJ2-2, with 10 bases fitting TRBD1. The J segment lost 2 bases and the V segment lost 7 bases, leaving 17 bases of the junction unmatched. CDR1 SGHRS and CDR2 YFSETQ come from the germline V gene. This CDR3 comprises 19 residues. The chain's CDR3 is CASCWLPGTGDHNTGELFF. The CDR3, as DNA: TGCGCCAGCTGCTGGTTACCCGGGACAGGGGATCACAACACCGGGGAGCTGTTTTTT.

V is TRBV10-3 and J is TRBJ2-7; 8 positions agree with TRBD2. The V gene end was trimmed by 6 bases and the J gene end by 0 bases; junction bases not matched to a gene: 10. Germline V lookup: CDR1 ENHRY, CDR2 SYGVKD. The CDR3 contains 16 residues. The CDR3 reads CAISSTSGQSSYEQYF. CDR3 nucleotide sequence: TGTGCCATCAGCTCCACTAGCGGACAAAGCTCCTACGAGCAGTACTTC.

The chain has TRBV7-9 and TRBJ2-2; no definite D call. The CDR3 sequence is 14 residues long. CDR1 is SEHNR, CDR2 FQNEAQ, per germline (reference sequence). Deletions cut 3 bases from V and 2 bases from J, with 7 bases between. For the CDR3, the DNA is TGTGCCAGCAGCTTGGACCAAAACACCGGGGAGCTGTTTTTT. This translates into CASSLDQNTGELFF.

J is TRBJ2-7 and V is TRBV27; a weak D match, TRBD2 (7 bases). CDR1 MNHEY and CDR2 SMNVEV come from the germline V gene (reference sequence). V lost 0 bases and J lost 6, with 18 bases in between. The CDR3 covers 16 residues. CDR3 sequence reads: CASSLSLGAGAAEQYF. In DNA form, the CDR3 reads TGTGCCAGCAGTTTATCGTTGGGGGCGGGAGCCGCCGAGCAGTACTTC.

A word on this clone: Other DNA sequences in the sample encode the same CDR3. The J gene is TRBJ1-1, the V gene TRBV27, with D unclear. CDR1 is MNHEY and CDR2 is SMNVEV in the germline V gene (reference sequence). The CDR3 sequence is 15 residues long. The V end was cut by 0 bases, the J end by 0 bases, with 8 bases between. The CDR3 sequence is CASSLSRTVNTEAFF. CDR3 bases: TGTGCCAGCAGTTTATCTCGGACGGTGAACACTGAAGCTTTCTTT.

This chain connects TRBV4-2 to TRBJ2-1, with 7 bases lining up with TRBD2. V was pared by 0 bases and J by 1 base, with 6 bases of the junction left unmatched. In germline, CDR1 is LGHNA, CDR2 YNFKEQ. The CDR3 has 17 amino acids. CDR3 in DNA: TGTGCCAGCAGCCAAGATGGGGCTAGCGGATCCTACAATGAGCAGTTCTTC. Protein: CASSQDGASGSYNEQFF.

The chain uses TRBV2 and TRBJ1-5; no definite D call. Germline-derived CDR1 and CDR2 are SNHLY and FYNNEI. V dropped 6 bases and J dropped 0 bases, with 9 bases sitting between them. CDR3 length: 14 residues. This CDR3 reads CASRAVYSNQPQHF. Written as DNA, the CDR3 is TGTGCCAGCAGGGCGGTGTATAGCAATCAGCCCCAGCATTTT.

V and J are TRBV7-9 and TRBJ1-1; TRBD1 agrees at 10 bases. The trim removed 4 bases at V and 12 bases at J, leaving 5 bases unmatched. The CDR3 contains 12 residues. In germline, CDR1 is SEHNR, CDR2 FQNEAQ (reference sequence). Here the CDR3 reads CASSSGTGETFF. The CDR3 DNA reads TGTGCCAGCAGCTCCGGGACAGGGGAAACTTTCTTT. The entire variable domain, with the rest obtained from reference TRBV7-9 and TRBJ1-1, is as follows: DTGVSQNPRHKITKRGQNVTFRCDPISEHNRLYWYRQTLGQGPEFLTYFQNEAQLEKSRLLSDRFSAERPKGSFSTLEIQRTEQGDSAMYLCASSSGTGETFFGQGTRLTVV.

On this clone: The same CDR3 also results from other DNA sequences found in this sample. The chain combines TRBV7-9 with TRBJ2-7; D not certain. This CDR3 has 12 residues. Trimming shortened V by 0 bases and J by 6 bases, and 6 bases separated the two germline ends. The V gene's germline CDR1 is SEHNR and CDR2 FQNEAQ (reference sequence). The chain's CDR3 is CASSLAAFEQYF. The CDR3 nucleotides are TGTGCCAGCAGCTTAGCCGCGTTCGAGCAGTACTTC.

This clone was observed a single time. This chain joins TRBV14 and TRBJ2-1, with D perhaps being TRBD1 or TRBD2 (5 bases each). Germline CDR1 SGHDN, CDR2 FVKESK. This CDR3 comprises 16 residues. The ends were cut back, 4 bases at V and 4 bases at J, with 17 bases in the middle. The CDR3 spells CASSLRRGAAYNEQFF. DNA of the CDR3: TGTGCCAGCAGCCTAAGGAGAGGGGCGGCGTACAATGAGCAGTTCTTC.

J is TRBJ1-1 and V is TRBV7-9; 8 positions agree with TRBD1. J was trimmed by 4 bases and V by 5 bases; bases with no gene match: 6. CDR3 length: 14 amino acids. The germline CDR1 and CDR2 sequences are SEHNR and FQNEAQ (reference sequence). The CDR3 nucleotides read TGTGCCAGCAGCCCTCAGGACAGGGTCACTGAAGCTTTCTTT. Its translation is CASSPQDRVTEAFF.

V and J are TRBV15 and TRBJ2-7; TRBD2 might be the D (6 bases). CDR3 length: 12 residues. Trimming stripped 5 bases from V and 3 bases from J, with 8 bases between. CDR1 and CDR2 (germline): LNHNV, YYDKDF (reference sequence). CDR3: CATSEDYYEQYF. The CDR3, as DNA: TGTGCCACCAGCGAGGACTACTACGAGCAGTACTTC.